Listed here are 29 T cell receptor beta chains from one sample, sequenced in a study of radiation and T cells in renal cell carcinoma. The time point here: blood 2 weeks post-SBRT. Treatment noted: 15 Gy SBRT to primary tumor, nephrectomy 4 weeks later. The repertoire was sequenced with immunoSEQ multiplex PCR; TCRdb's copy has only in-frame clones and lacks some. The sample includes around 120,000 clones, 81% seen only once; the top ten take around 2%. Sequences were derived from blood, sampled from a patient whose treatment included radiotherapy and nephrectomy. Every receptor here comes from a woman in her fifties or sixties with renal cell carcinoma.

The chain links TRBV18 to TRBJ1-2; D call uncertain. With 0 bases removed from V and 1 base from J, the gap between germline ends came to 3 bases. Germline loops: CDR1 KGHSH, CDR2 LQKENI. This CDR3 comprises 13 residues. The CDR3 DNA follows: TGTGCCAGCTCACCACCCGATAACTATGGCTACACCTTC. Translation gives CASSPPDNYGYTF.

This clone appeared a single time. The rearrangement uses TRBV28 and TRBJ2-5, with a possible D match to TRBD2 (7 bases). V dropped 3 bases and J dropped 3 bases, with 20 bases sitting between them. Germline loops: CDR1 MDHEN, CDR2 SYDVKM. The CDR3 runs to 17 residues. Written as DNA, the CDR3 is TGTGCCAGCAGTTTGGGTGGGGGGGCCCCTTCCAAAGAGACCCAGTACTTC. As protein: CASSLGGGAPSKETQYF.

V and J are TRBV19 and TRBJ1-2, with a tentative D call TRBD1 (5 bases). The CDR3 runs to 15 residues. V lost 7 bases and J 0 bases, leaving 15 bases between the germline ends. The germline gives CDR1 LNHDA, CDR2 SQIVND (reference sequence). The CDR3 is CASTGQALANYGYTF. Written as DNA, the CDR3 is TGTGCCAGTACGGGGCAGGCATTAGCTAACTATGGCTACACCTTC.

The rearrangement uses TRBV2 and TRBJ1-2; no reliable D call. Per the germline V gene, CDR1 is SNHLY and CDR2 is FYNNEI. This CDR3 has 12 residues. Trimming removed 10 bases at V and 6 bases at J, with 15 bases between. The CDR3 coding sequence is TGTGCCAACCTGGACGACAACAATGGCTACACCTTC. Its translation: CANLDDNNGYTF.

Details on this clone: This CDR3 is also generated by other DNA sequences in the sample. The chain has TRBV6-1 and TRBJ1-5, with a tentative D call TRBD1 (5 bases). CDR1 is MNHNS, CDR2 SASEGT, per germline. Trimming cost V 2 bases and J 0 bases, with 11 bases left between them. The CDR3 runs 16 residues. The CDR3 here is CASSELAGYSNQPQHF. The CDR3 DNA sequence: TGTGCCAGCAGTGAATTGGCAGGGTATAGCAATCAGCCCCAGCATTTT.

CDR3 region: CASSADSNQPQHF. The CDR3 DNA is TGTGCCAGCAGTGCAGATAGCAATCAGCCCCAGCATTTT. The chain uses TRBV6-4 and TRBJ1-5; D remains ambiguous. V lost 4 bases, J lost 0 bases, and 4 bases lay in between. The CDR3 has 13 amino acids. CDR1 is MRHNA and CDR2 is SNTAGT in the germline V gene.

The rearrangement links TRBV6-6 to TRBJ1-1; no definite D call. The germline V gene has CDR1 MNHNY and CDR2 SVGAGI (reference sequence). The CDR3 length is 12 residues. V dropped 2 bases and J dropped 3 bases, with 4 bases sitting between them. The CDR3 DNA follows: TGTGCCAGCAGTTACGGGGACACTGAAGCTTTCTTT. Translated: CASSYGDTEAFF.

The gene calls are TRBV28 and TRBJ2-7; D is uncertain. The germline V and J ends were trimmed by 10 bases and 3 bases, with 10 bases remaining between them. Germline V CDR1 and CDR2: MDHEN, SYDVKM. CDR3 length: 11 residues. The CDR3 region is CATWHSYEQYF. The CDR3 nucleotides are TGTGCCACCTGGCACAGCTACGAGCAGTACTTC. The whole variable domain, filled in from reference TRBV28 and TRBJ2-7, reads DVKVTQSSRYLVKRTGEKVFLECVQDMDHENMFWYRQDPGLGLRLIYFSYDVKMKEKGDIPEGYSVSREKKERFSLILESASTNQTSMYLCATWHSYEQYFGPGTRLTVT.

This clone was seen a single time. The same CDR3 can be traced to other DNA sequences in this sample. The J gene is TRBJ2-1, the V gene TRBV19; D possibly corresponds to TRBD2 (5 bases). This CDR3 is built from 12 residues. Germline lookup yields CDR1 LNHDA and CDR2 SQIVND (reference sequence). Trimming shortened V by 8 bases and J by 4 bases, and 9 bases separated the two germline ends. The DNA for the CDR3 is TGTGCCAGTCGGGGATCGTACAATGAGCAGTTCTTC. It codes for CASRGSYNEQFF.

This clone has more than one count but fewer than ten. The rearrangement links TRBV5-4 to TRBJ1-1, with D perhaps TRBD1 (5 bases). This CDR3 is 14 amino acids long. The germline V and J ends were trimmed by 0 bases and 5 bases, with 11 bases remaining between them. Germline assignment: CDR1 SGHNT and CDR2 YYREEE (reference sequence). DNA of the CDR3: TGTGCCAGCAGCTTGGAGACAGCGGGAACTGAAGCTTTCTTT. Translation: CASSLETAGTEAFF.

V usage is TRBV2 and J usage is TRBJ1-6, with TRBD1 matching over 8 bases. The CDR3 is 18 residues long. CDR1 SNHLY and CDR2 FYNNEI come from the germline V gene. Losses at the gene ends were 4 bases for V and 5 bases for J; bases not matched to a gene: 13. CDR3 sequence (DNA): TGTGCCAGCAGTGGGGGTTTGCAGGGGGCAACAAATAATTCACCCCTCCACTTT. Translation gives CASSGGLQGATNNSPLHF. The whole variable domain, filled in from reference TRBV2 and TRBJ1-6, reads EPEVTQTPSHQVTQMGQEVILRCVPISNHLYFYWYRQILGQKVEFLVSFYNNEISEKSEIFDDQFSVERPDGSNFTLKIRSTKLEDSAMYFCASSGGLQGATNNSPLHFGNGTRLTVT.

The chain couples TRBV5-1 to TRBJ2-5; 11 bases are a match to TRBD1. The germline V gene has CDR1 SGHRS and CDR2 YFSETQ. Trimming cost V 3 bases and J 4 bases; bases outside gene matches: 2. The CDR3 runs 14 residues. CDR3 sequence reads: CASSSGTGGETQYF. The CDR3 nucleotides read TGCGCCAGCAGCTCCGGGACAGGGGGAGAGACCCAGTACTTC.

The V and J genes are TRBV10-2 and TRBJ1-2; D remains ambiguous. CDR3 length: 11 amino acids. Looked up from germline, CDR1 is WSHSY and CDR2 is SAAADI. Trimming took 6 bases from V and 8 from J, leaving 10 bases between them. The CDR3 reads CASRSKGGYTF. The CDR3 bases are TGCGCCAGCAGGAGCAAAGGGGGCTACACCTTC.

The chain recombines TRBV30 with TRBJ1-5, with TRBD1 as a possible D gene (5 bases). Trimming left V 4 bases short and J 4 bases short, with 14 bases between. CDR3 length: 14 amino acids. In germline, CDR1 is GTSNPN, CDR2 SVGIG (reference sequence). The CDR3 DNA is TGTGCCTGGAATATAGGACAAGTGAATCAGCCCCAGCATTTT. Translation gives CAWNIGQVNQPQHF. Full variable domain (missing parts from reference TRBV30 and TRBJ1-5): SQTIHQWPATLVQPVGSPLSLECTVEGTSNPNLYWYRQAAGRGLQLLFYSVGIGQISSEVPQNLSASRPQDRQFILSSKKLLLSDSGFYLCAWNIGQVNQPQHFGDGTRLSIL.

This clone is deemed large. The V gene is TRBV2, the J gene TRBJ2-1; D is possibly TRBD1 or TRBD2 (6 bases each). Trimming removed 3 bases at V and 7 bases at J, with 16 bases between. CDR1 SNHLY and CDR2 FYNNEI come from the germline V gene. The length of the CDR3 is 15 residues. CDR3 residues: CASSDPGARGNEQFF. The CDR3, as DNA: TGTGCCAGCAGTGATCCGGGGGCCCGGGGAAATGAGCAGTTCTTC.

This clone was observed a few times. The J gene is TRBJ1-2, the V gene TRBV6-5, with 8 bases that match TRBD1. This CDR3 is 13 amino acids long. Germline V gene sequence: CDR1 MNHEY, CDR2 SVGAGI. The V segment lost 6 bases and the J segment 7 bases; nucleotides outside the gene matches: 7. CDR3 DNA sequence: TGTGCCAGCAGCTTCGACAGGGGACTTGGCTACACCTTC. Translation gives CASSFDRGLGYTF.

This clone was detected a few times. This sequence joins TRBV7-9 and TRBJ1-1, with a possible D match to TRBD1 (5 bases). Trimming pared 8 bases from V and 8 bases from J, leaving 24 bases between. CDR1 SEHNR and CDR2 FQNEAQ come from the germline V gene (reference sequence). The CDR3 consists of 15 residues. The CDR3 protein is CASRLDGTHLREAFF. The CDR3 DNA reads TGTGCCAGCCGCCTTGATGGGACGCACCTCAGAGAAGCTTTCTTT.

The J gene is TRBJ1-5, the V gene TRBV18; D is unresolved. The germline V and J ends were trimmed by 5 bases and 2 bases, with 10 bases remaining between them. The CDR3 loop spans 14 amino acids. Germline values: CDR1 KGHSH, CDR2 LQKENI. The CDR3 DNA reads TGTGCCAGCTCAGCGGAGGTAGGCAATCAGCCCCAGCATTTT. This codes for CASSAEVGNQPQHF.

V gene TRBV7-6 combines with J gene TRBJ1-2; the match to TRBD1 covers 10 bases. CDR1 is SGHVS, CDR2 FNYEAQ, per germline. J lost 6 bases, V lost 5 bases, and 6 bases had no gene match. This CDR3 is built from 14 residues. CDR3 in amino acids: CASSPGQGLDGYTF. DNA of the CDR3: TGTGCCAGCAGCCCGGGACAGGGGCTGGATGGCTACACCTTC.

A few counts support this clone. This rearrangement joins TRBV5-6 to TRBJ1-1; D is unclear. This CDR3 is 12 amino acids long. V dropped 3 bases and J dropped 3 bases, with 6 bases sitting between them. The V gene's germline CDR1 is SGHDT and CDR2 YYEEEE. DNA of the CDR3: TGTGCCAGCAGCTGGCAGTACACTGAAGCTTTCTTT. Residues: CASSWQYTEAFF. Filled out from reference TRBV5-6 and TRBJ1-1, the complete variable domain reads DAGVTQSPTHLIKTRGQQVTLRCSPKSGHDTVSWYQQALGQGPQFIFQYYEEEERQRGNFPDRFSGHQFPNYSSELNVNALLLGDSALYLCASSWQYTEAFFGQGTRLTVV.

This chain connects TRBV5-1 to TRBJ1-1; D gene unclear. Germline V gene lookup returns CDR1 SGHRS and CDR2 YFSETQ. The CDR3 spans 14 residues. Deletions cut 4 bases from V and 3 bases from J, with 13 bases between. The DNA of the CDR3 is TGCGCCAGCAGCGCGCCTACCGGGGACACTGAAGCTTTCTTT. Amino acids: CASSAPTGDTEAFF.

The rearrangement joins TRBV11-2 to TRBJ2-7; a weak D match, TRBD1 (5 bases). The CDR3 is 14 residues long. Trimming took 4 bases from V and 5 from J, leaving 15 bases between them. Germline V lookup: CDR1 SGHAT, CDR2 FQNNGV. The CDR3 loop is CASSWTSPRNEQYF. CDR3 nucleotides: TGTGCCAGCAGCTGGACATCTCCTCGGAACGAGCAGTACTTC.

CDR3 coding DNA: TGTGCCAGCAGTGGACAGCATAGCAATCAGCCCCAGCATTTT. Translation gives CASSGQHSNQPQHF. J is TRBJ1-5 and V is TRBV27; D may be TRBD1 (6 bases). Germline lookup yields CDR1 MNHEY and CDR2 SMNVEV (reference sequence). The CDR3 sequence is 14 residues long. V lost 5 bases to trimming and J lost 0 bases, with 8 bases between them.

This clone was counted a few times. This sequence joins TRBV27 and TRBJ2-1, with unresolved D. Germline V gene lookup returns CDR1 MNHEY and CDR2 SMNVEV (reference sequence). The V gene lost 8 bases and the J gene lost 8 bases, with 7 bases spanning the gap. CDR3 length: 10 residues. CDR3 protein: CASGSHEQFF. The CDR3 DNA sequence: TGTGCCAGCGGGTCCCATGAGCAGTTCTTC.

V and J are TRBV2 and TRBJ2-1; TRBD1 agrees at 8 bases. Germline CDR1 is SNHLY and CDR2 is FYNNEI. The CDR3 is made up of 15 amino acids. The junction had 8 bases not matched to a gene; V was cut back by 5 bases and J by 5 bases. The CDR3 here is CASSSRTGTNNEQFF. CDR3 DNA: TGTGCCAGCAGTTCTAGGACAGGGACAAACAATGAGCAGTTCTTC.

This clone was counted a few times. This chain links TRBV5-6 with TRBJ1-5; no definite D call. V was cut by 3 bases and J by 5 bases, with 9 bases left in between. Germline V CDR1 and CDR2: SGHDT, YYEEEE. The CDR3 is 13 amino acids. The CDR3 DNA is TGTGCCAGCAGCTCCGGGAGGGATCAGCCCCAGCATTTT. Amino acids: CASSSGRDQPQHF.

The chain is built from TRBV5-6 and TRBJ1-2, with unresolved D. V was trimmed by 4 bases and J by 3 bases, leaving 16 bases between them. Germline values: CDR1 SGHDT, CDR2 YYEEEE. The CDR3 has 15 amino acids. The CDR3 reads CASSLDKLEDYGYTF. The CDR3 nucleotides read TGTGCCAGCAGCCTGGATAAGTTGGAGGACTATGGCTACACCTTC.

This clone appeared once. V and J are TRBV11-2 and TRBJ1-2; D is uncertain. The CDR3 is 13 amino acids. The germline V and J ends were trimmed by 0 bases and 7 bases, with 9 bases remaining between them. Germline V gene data show CDR1 as SGHAT and CDR2 as FQNNGV. This chain's CDR3 is CASSLEVGSGYTF. CDR3 in DNA: TGTGCCAGCAGCTTAGAGGTGGGCTCTGGCTACACCTTC.

The V and J genes are TRBV6-1 and TRBJ2-2; 8 bases fit TRBD2. CDR1 MNHNS and CDR2 SASEGT come from the germline V gene. V gave up 8 bases and J gave up 4 bases; unmatched junction bases: 6. This CDR3 has 14 amino acids. The CDR3 region has the DNA TGTGCCAGCGGCGGGACTAGTGGCACCGGGGAGCTGTTTTTT. Amino acids: CASGGTSGTGELFF.